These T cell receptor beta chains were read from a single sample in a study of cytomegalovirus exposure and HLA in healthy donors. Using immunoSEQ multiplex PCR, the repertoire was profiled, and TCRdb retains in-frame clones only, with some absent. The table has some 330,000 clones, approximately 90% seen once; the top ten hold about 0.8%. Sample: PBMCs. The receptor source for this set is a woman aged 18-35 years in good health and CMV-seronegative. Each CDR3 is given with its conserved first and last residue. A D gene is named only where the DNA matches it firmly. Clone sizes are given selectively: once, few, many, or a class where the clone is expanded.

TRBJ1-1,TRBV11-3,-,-,TGTGCCAGCAGCCCCTCCAGCGGGCACACTGAAGCTTTCTTT,CASSPSSGHTEAFF
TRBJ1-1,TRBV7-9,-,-,TGTGCCAGCAGCCCGACGGGGGATTTGAACACTGAAGCTTTCTTT,CASSPTGDLNTEAFF
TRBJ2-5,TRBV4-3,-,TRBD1,TGCGCCAGCAGCCAAAATGGACAGGGTGGAGAGACCCAGTACTTC,CASSQNGQGGETQYF
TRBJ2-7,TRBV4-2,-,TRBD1,TGTGCCAGCAGTGGGGGACAGAGCTCCTACGAGCAGTACTTC,CASSGGQSSYEQYF
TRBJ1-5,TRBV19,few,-,TGTGCCAGTAGTGGGCAATATAGCAATCAGCCCCAGCATTTT,CASSGQYSNQPQHF
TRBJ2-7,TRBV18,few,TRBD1,TGTGCCAGCTCACCACGTGGTAAGGGGACAGGCTACGAGCAGTACTTC,CASSPRGKGTGYEQYF
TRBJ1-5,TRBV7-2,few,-,TGTGCCACCCGGGGGGCCGCAGCGGATCAGCCCCAGCATTTT,CATRGAAADQPQHF
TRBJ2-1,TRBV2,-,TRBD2,TGTGCCAGCAATCTAGCGGGAGGGATATACAATGAGCAGTTCTTC,CASNLAGGIYNEQFF
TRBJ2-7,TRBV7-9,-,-,TGTGCCAGCAGCTTTTCTCGAATCGGCGAGCAGTACTTC,CASSFSRIGEQYF
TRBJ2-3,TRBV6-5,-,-,TGTGCCAGCAGTTTAGAGGGAGGAACAGATACGCAGTATTTT,CASSLEGGTDTQYF